A single sample is the source of the 3 T cell receptor beta chains below, sequenced in a study of blood T cell repertoires in COVID-19. The table came from immunoSEQ multiplex PCR; TCRdb's copy has only in-frame clones and leaves some out. This table has some 180,000 clones, 85% to 90% appearing once. The sequenced sample consisted of peripheral blood. Receptors originate from a man aged 45-60 years with acute or convalescent COVID-19.

This clone was picked up a small number of times. The CDR3 loop reads CASSEFTRGGGLLEQYF. The CDR3 DNA follows: TGTGCCAGCAGTGAATTCACCCGTGGAGGAGGGTTACTCGAGCAGTACTTC. V and J are TRBV6-1 and TRBJ2-7; D perhaps matches TRBD2 (6 bases). Germline V lookup: CDR1 MNHNS, CDR2 SASEGT. V was clipped by 2 bases and J by 6 bases, with 23 bases between them. The CDR3 is made up of 17 amino acids.

The rearrangement joins TRBV11-3 to TRBJ2-2; 8 bases align to TRBD1. The CDR3 is made up of 14 amino acids. Unmatched junction bases numbered 5, after V lost 5 bases and J lost 6 bases. CDR1 is SGHNT and CDR2 is YENEEA in the germline V gene. The DNA for the CDR3 is TGTGCCAGCAGCAGGACAGGGATGGCCGGGGAGCTGTTTTTT. Its protein is CASSRTGMAGELFF.

The rearrangement links TRBV24-1 to TRBJ2-4, with 8 bases identical to TRBD1. The germline gives CDR1 KGHDR, CDR2 SFDVKD. The CDR3 totals 17 residues. With 4 bases clipped from V and 2 bases from J, the junction kept 9 bases outside the gene matches. The CDR3 reads CATSDRDRGGTKNIQYF. CDR3 sequence (DNA): TGTGCCACCAGTGACCGAGACAGGGGTGGAACCAAAAACATTCAGTACTTC.